This T cell receptor (beta chain) was profiled in a study of metastatic and nonmetastatic thyroid tumors. TCRdb re-clonotyped the PCR reads through MiXCR. The sample shows roughly 21,000 clones, over 25% of them seen only once. Before thyroid surgery, none of the patients had received any treatment. The CDR3 length is 15 residues. V shed 2 bases, J shed 6 bases, and the junction held 5 bases outside the gene matches. Germline CDR1 reads MNHEY; CDR2 reads SVGEGT. The rearrangement uses TRBV6-2 or TRBV6-3 and TRBJ2-1; 9 bases map to TRBD2. This clonotype originated in a male donor with papillary thyroid cancer or a benign thyroid nodule (not recorded which). Some clones in this sample may be carry-over from other donors' samples. The sample comprised tumor tissue. The CDR3 protein is CASSYRGLAPNEQFF. In DNA form, the CDR3 reads TGTGCCAGCAGTTACCGGGGACTAGCCCCCAATGAGCAGTTCTTC.